Detailed here is one T cell receptor beta chain. The record originates from a study of blood T cell repertoires in COVID-19. Whole-study context: The United States, Italy and Spain were the sources of the acute and convalescent COVID-19 samples. Sample material is recorded as cDNA or gDNA derived from T cells, B-cell-depleted T cells, or PBMCs.

Germline V CDR1 and CDR2: SGHTA, FQGTGA. Trimming at V came to 5 bases and at J to 3 bases, leaving 3 bases not matched to a gene. The CDR3 runs 14 residues. In the original analysis: Reference gene primer amplification gave nucleated cell count estimates. Produced via immunoSEQ multiplex PCR; TCRdb's table is partial and in-frame only. V and J calls and clone size are those listed in that table; D and trimming were worked out from the DNA. Of over 150,000 clones listed, approximately 87% were seen once; the top ten hold about 0.96%. The rearrangement joins TRBV7-3 to TRBJ2-3; 9 nucleotides align to TRBD1. Input material: peripheral blood. The source of this sequence is a woman in her late teens or twenties who had recovered from COVID-19. The CDR3 nucleotides read TGTGCCAGCAGCCAGGGACAGGGTACAGATACGCAGTATTTT. Encoded protein: CASSQGQGTDTQYF. Variable domain in full (rest from reference TRBV7-3 and TRBJ2-3): GAGVSQTPSNKVTEKGKYVELRCDPISGHTALYWYRQSLGQGPEFLIYFQGTGAADDSGLPNDRFFAVRPEGSVSTLKIQRTERGDSAVYLCASSQGQGTDTQYFGPGTRLTVL.